This T cell receptor (beta chain) was retrieved from a study of T cell repertoires in cytomegalovirus infection. Turning to the study itself: Shared public TCR beta signatures pointed to both CMV infection and a matching HLA type. Findings and caveats of the study: HLA-C-restricted TCR beta clonotypes specific for CMV led the ex vivo response.

TCRdb redid the calling of the reads with MiXCR, one entry per CDR3 protein. The sample records approximately 120,000 distinct CDR3 sequences, approximately 28% being singletons. In its sample, this clonotype was seen many times. The antigen is unknown. V was clipped by 4 bases and J by 2 bases; unmatched bases: 5. Germline CDR1 and CDR2: SGHKS and YYEKEE (reference sequence). CDR3 length: 16 amino acids. Here the sequenced sample was CD8+ T cells from cultured PBMCs, taken from culture after CMV antigen stimulation. The clonotype comes from a human donor in good health (CMV status not recorded). Some clones in this sample may be carry-over from other donors' samples. The rearrangement uses TRBV5-5 and TRBJ2-1, with 11 bases lining up with TRBD2. CDR3 residues: CASSPPLAGAYNEQFF. The CDR3, as DNA: TGTGCCAGCAGCCCCCCACTAGCGGGGGCCTACAATGAGCAGTTCTTC.